One T cell receptor (beta chain) is described in this entry. Its target is unknown. This specimen comes from a study of T-cell reconstitution after alpha-beta-depleted transplantation in children. Findings of the study overall: Several hundred expanded graft clones reportedly were the source of alpha-beta T cells about two months after transplant. After one year, T-cell counts and TCRbeta diversity mostly came from new T cells. For some patients, TCRbeta diversity was high at day 60 because of recipient T cells and thymic progenitors that survived.

Unique molecular identifiers were used to barcode this TCRbeta library. TCRdb reanalysed the PCR reads using MiXCR and keeps one entry per CDR3 protein. Among fewer than 85,000 distinct CDR3 sequences listed, 13% to 15% were seen once. The sample in question was PBMCs, mostly from graft donor cells, obtained 180 days after TCRalphabeta/CD19-depleted stem cell transplant. The sequence came from a male patient aged 2-15 years who had a stem cell transplant for acute lymphoblastic leukemia, so the T cells may come from the graft donor.

In DNA form, the CDR3 reads TGCGCCAGCAGCCCGGGAGGGGGCGTCCTCAACACTGAAGCTTTCTTT. Translation gives CASSPGGGVLNTEAFF. The chain joins TRBV5-1 to TRBJ1-1; 7 bases match TRBD1. V was clipped by 4 bases and J by 2 bases; unmatched bases: 11. In germline, CDR1 is SGHRS, CDR2 YFSETQ. The CDR3 spans 16 residues.